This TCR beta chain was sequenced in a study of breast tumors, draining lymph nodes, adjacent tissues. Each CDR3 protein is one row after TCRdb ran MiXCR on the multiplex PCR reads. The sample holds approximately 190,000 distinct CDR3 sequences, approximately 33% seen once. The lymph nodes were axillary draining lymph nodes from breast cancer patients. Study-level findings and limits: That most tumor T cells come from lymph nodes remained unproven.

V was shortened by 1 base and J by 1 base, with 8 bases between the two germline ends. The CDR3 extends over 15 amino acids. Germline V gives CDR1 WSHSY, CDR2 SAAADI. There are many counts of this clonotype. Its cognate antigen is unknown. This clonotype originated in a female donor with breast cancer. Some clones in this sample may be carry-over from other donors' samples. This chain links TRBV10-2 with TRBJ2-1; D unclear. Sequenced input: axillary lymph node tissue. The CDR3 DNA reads TGCGCCAGCAGTGAGTGGGCGGATTCCTACAATGAGCAGTTCTTC. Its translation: CASSEWADSYNEQFF.